This T cell receptor (beta chain) was observed in a study of blood T cell repertoires in COVID-19. Study details: Nucleic acid was either cDNA or gDNA, and it came from T cells, B-cell-depleted T cells, or PBMCs.

Only in-frame clones appear in the TCRdb table, and some are missing; sequencing was by immunoSEQ multiplex PCR. The sample contains about 400,000 clones, over 75% of which appear only once. J lost 1 base, V lost 4 bases, and 4 bases had no gene match. The CDR3 extends over 13 amino acids. The germline gives CDR1 SQVTM, CDR2 ANQGSEA. The sequence was collected from a man between 35 and 55 years old in a cohort exposed to, infected with or recovered from COVID-19 (not recorded which). The V and J genes are TRBV29-1 and TRBJ2-7; 7 bases agree with TRBD2. Sequencing was done on a sample of PBMCs or T cells enriched from blood (not recorded which). The CDR3 nucleotides are TGCAGCGTTGGGGAGGGTAGATCCTACGAGCAGTACTTC. It specifies CSVGEGRSYEQYF.